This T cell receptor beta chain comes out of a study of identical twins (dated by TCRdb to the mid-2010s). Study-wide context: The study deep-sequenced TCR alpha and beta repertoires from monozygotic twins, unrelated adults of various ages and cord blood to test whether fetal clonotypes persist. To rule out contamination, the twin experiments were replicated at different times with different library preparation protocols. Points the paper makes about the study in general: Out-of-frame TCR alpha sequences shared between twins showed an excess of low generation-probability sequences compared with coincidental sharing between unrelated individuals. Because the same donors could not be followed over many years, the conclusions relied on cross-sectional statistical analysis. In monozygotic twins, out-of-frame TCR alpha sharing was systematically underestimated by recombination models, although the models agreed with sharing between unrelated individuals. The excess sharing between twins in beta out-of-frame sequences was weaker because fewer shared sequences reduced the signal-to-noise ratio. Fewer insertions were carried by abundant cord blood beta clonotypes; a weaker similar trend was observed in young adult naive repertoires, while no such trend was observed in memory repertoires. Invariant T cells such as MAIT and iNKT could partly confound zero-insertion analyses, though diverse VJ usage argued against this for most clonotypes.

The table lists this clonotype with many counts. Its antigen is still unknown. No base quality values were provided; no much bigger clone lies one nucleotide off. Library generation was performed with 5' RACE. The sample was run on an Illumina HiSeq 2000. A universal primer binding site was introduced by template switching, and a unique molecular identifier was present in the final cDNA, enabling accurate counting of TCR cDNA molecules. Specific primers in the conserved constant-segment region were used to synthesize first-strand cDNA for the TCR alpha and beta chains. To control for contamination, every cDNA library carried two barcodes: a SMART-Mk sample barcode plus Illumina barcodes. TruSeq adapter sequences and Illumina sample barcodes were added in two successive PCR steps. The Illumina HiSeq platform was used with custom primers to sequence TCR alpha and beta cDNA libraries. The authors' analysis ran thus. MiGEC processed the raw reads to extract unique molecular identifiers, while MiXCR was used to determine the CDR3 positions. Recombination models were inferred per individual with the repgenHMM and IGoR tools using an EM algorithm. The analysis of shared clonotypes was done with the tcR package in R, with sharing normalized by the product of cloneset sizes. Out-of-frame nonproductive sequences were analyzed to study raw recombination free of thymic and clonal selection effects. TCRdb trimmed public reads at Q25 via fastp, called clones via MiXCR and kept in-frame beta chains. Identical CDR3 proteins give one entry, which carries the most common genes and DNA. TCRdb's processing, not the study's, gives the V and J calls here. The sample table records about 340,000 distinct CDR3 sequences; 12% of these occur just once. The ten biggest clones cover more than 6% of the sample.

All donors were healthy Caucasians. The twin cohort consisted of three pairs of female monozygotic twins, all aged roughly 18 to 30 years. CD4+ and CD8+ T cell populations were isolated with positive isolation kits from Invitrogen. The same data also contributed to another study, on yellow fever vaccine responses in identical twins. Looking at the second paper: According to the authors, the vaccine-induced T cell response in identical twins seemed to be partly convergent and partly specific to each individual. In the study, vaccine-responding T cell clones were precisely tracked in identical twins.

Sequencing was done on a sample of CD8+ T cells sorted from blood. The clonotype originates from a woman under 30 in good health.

This receptor has the CDR3 CSVVGGSWNEQFF. The sequence in DNA is TGCAGCGTTGTTGGGGGGAGTTGGAATGAGCAGTTCTTC. The V and J genes are TRBV29-1 and TRBJ2-1; TRBD2 is a possible D gene, resting on 6 matching bases. Trimming removed 4 bases from V and 7 bases from J, leaving 14 bases between the germline ends. From its cysteine to its phenylalanine, the CDR3 spans 13 amino acids. CDR3 DNA is the only sequence kept; it has 39 bases, read in frame from the first base. CDR1 SQVTM and CDR2 ANQGSEA were looked up in the germline V gene.